This TCR beta chain is from a study of CD8+ T cells in alopecia areata. V was pared by 1 base and J by 7 bases, with 3 bases of the junction left unmatched. CDR1 MGHRA and CDR2 YSYEKL come from the germline V gene. This CDR3 contains 14 residues. RNA, once extracted, was reverse transcribed into cDNA for use as the sequencing template. Assay: immunoSEQ multiplex PCR; the TCRdb copy retains only in-frame clones and omits some. The repertoire consists of approximately 140,000 clones, with approximately 87% occurring once and the leading ten covering more than 13%. The chain joins TRBV4-1 to TRBJ2-1, with TRBD2 identical over 8 bases. The sample consisted of CD8+ T cells sorted from blood, taken at week 0. The receptor was derived from a human donor with alopecia areata. The CDR3 loop is CASSQGTSINEQFF. CDR3 nucleotides: TGCGCCAGCAGCCAAGGGACTAGCATAAATGAGCAGTTCTTC.